This T cell receptor beta chain was captured in a study of TIL therapy for anti-PD-1-resistant metastatic lung cancer. Study-level information: Patients then received nivolumab; progressors got lymphodepletion, TIL and IL-2.

The immunoSEQ assay was v3. Sequenced by immunoSEQ multiplex PCR; TCRdb stores in-frame clones only, minus some. The table has under 65,000 clones, around four fifths seen once. Time point described: pre-treatment sample, taken before nivolumab and TIL therapy. V shed 4 bases and J 0 bases; nucleotides not matched to a gene: 8. This CDR3 comprises 19 residues. Germline CDR1 and CDR2: SGHRS and YFSETQ. This TCR was sampled from a person aged 25 to 85 with non-small cell lung cancer. The sample in question was blood, obtained at baseline. This chain connects TRBV5-1 to TRBJ2-2, with 14 bases that match TRBD2. In nucleotides, the CDR3 is TGCGCCAGCAGCGTTGCAGGACTAGCGGGAGGCCCGAACACCGGGGAGCTGTTTTTT. It translates to CASSVAGLAGGPNTGELFF.